Described below is a single T cell receptor (beta chain) sequence and its context. Its target is not known. The data are from a study of T cells in localized non-small cell lung cancer. Data came from immunoSEQ multiplex PCR; TCRdb stores just in-frame clones and leaves some out. The table records 6,500 to 9,000 clones, 50% of them present only once. General observations from the study: Clonality of T cells reached its maximum in uninvolved adjacent lung, surpassing tumor. Because sequencing included only one region (of the tumor), heterogeneity remains possible. Higher T cell density in the blood was associated with longer overall survival, whereas higher adjacent-lung clonality associated with shorter survival. In adjacent lung, a median about 50 of the top 100 tumor clones were found.

The CDR3 is 13 residues long. Deletions cut 2 bases from V and 8 bases from J, with 12 bases between. Germline-derived CDR1 and CDR2 are LNHDA and SQIVND (reference sequence). The chain employs TRBV19 and TRBJ1-1; D is undetermined. This TCR was sampled from a female donor over 55 with stage I lung adenocarcinoma. The sequenced sample was lymph node tissue, obtained before any cancer treatment. CDR3 sequence: CASSIKGRAEAFF. CDR3 bases: TGTGCCAGTAGTATAAAGGGTAGGGCAGAAGCTTTCTTT.